This T cell receptor (beta chain) was obtained from a study of blood T cell repertoires in COVID-19. The overall study: The United States, Italy and Spain provided the acute and convalescent COVID-19 samples. The analysed material was cDNA or gDNA that came from T cells, B-cell-depleted T cells, or PBMCs.

Per the study methods: The authors estimated nucleated cell counts from reference gene primer amplification. Libraries were prepared by immunoSEQ multiplex PCR; TCRdb keeps only in-frame clonotypes and omits some of them. The V and J calls and clone size come from that table; D and trimming were worked out from the DNA. The table has 70,000 or so clones, just under 90% seen once. Trimming cost V 3 bases and J 6 bases, with 12 bases left between them. The CDR3 extends over 14 amino acids. CDR1 is SGHTA and CDR2 is FQGNSA in the germline V gene. This chain links TRBV7-2 with TRBJ1-5, with TRBD1 as a possible D gene (5 bases). The sequenced material came from peripheral blood. This sequence originates from a woman at least 80 years old with active COVID-19. CDR3 in DNA: TGTGCCAGCAGCTTTGGGGGGGGAGGTCAGCCCCAGCATTTT. Protein: CASSFGGGGQPQHF.